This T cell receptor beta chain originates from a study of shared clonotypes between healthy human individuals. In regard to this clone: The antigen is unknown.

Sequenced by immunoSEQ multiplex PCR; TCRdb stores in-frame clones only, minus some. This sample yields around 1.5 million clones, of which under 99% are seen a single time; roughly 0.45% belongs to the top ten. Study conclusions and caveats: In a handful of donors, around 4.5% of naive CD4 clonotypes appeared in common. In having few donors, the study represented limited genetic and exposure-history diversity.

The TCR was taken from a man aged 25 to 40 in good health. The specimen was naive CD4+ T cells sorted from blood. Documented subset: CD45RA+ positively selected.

For the CDR3, the DNA is TGCAGTGCCGTTCCTAGGACTACGCAGTATTTT. Translating gives CSAVPRTTQYF. The chain couples TRBV20-1 to TRBJ2-3; unclear D gene. The CDR3 extends over 11 amino acids. The V gene lost 6 bases and the J gene lost 8 bases, with 12 bases spanning the gap. CDR1 and CDR2 from the germline V gene are DFQATT and SNEGSKA (reference sequence).